Each of the 22 T cell receptor beta chains below was sequenced from the same sample in a study of blood T cell repertoires in COVID-19. Using immunoSEQ multiplex PCR, the repertoire was profiled, and TCRdb retains in-frame clones only, with some absent. Here the sample spans roughly 150,000 clones, 80% being singletons. Sequencing was done on a sample of peripheral blood. Source of these receptors: a woman between 50 and 59 years old with acute or convalescent COVID-19.

This chain uses TRBV7-2 with TRBJ1-6; the match to TRBD1 covers 10 bases. This CDR3 region has 17 residues. Germline lookup yields CDR1 SGHTA and CDR2 FQGNSA. Trimming took 4 bases from V and 6 from J; bases not matched to a gene: 9. The CDR3 loop reads CASSSLGQGFVNSPLHF. As DNA, the CDR3 is TGTGCCAGCAGCTCACTGGGACAGGGGTTTGTTAATTCACCCCTCCACTTT.

The chain uses TRBV27 and TRBJ2-4; TRBD1 might be the D (5 bases). CDR3 length: 14 amino acids. V was cut by 0 bases and J by 14 bases, with 17 bases left in between. The germline V gene encodes CDR1 MNHEY and CDR2 SMNVEV (reference sequence). CDR3 protein: CASSLSQGRVLEYF. The CDR3 bases are TGTGCCAGCAGTTTATCGCAGGGTAGGGTCTTGGAGTACTTC.

V gene TRBV5-1 combines with J gene TRBJ2-5; 7 nucleotides line up with TRBD2. Germline V gene sequence: CDR1 SGHRS, CDR2 YFSETQ. Trimming removed 7 bases from V and 2 bases from J; junction bases left unmatched: 8. This CDR3 comprises 14 residues. DNA for the CDR3: TGCGCCAGCTCTCCCGGGGGGAATCAAGAGACCCAGTACTTC. Its protein product is CASSPGGNQETQYF.

V usage is TRBV4-3 and J usage is TRBJ1-5, with a possible D match to TRBD1 (5 bases). The V gene's germline CDR1 is LGHNA and CDR2 YSLEER. This CDR3 contains 16 residues. Trimming stripped 3 bases from V and 5 bases from J, with 17 bases between. The CDR3 nucleotides read TGCGCCAGCAGCCAGGGTATAGGAGACAGCTATCAGCCCCAGCATTTT. Translating gives CASSQGIGDSYQPQHF.

This chain joins TRBV5-1 and TRBJ1-2, with D perhaps TRBD1 (5 bases). Germline V CDR1 and CDR2: SGHRS, YFSETQ. The V end was cut by 4 bases, the J end by 2 bases, with 12 bases between. The CDR3 runs to 14 residues. CDR3 in DNA: TGCGCCAGCAGCGCGGGGGACGCAAACTATGGCTACACCTTC. Its translation: CASSAGDANYGYTF.

The chain uses TRBV28 and TRBJ1-5; TRBD1 matches 9 bases. V was pared by 7 bases and J by 1 base, with 11 bases of the junction left unmatched. The CDR3 covers 17 residues. CDR1 is MDHEN and CDR2 is SYDVKM in the germline V gene. The CDR3 sequence: CASIAGTGRMSNQPQHF. In DNA form, the CDR3 reads TGTGCCAGCATCGCCGGGACAGGGCGTATGAGCAATCAGCCCCAGCATTTT.

This chain links TRBV5-8 with TRBJ2-1, with D perhaps matching TRBD2 (5 bases). The germline V gene has CDR1 SGHTS and CDR2 YDEGEE. CDR3 length equals 15 residues. V dropped 2 bases and J dropped 7 bases, with 16 bases sitting between them. DNA for the CDR3: TGTGCCAGCAGCTTTGGGGTAAGGCGGGCTAATGAGCAGTTCTTC. Translated: CASSFGVRRANEQFF.

J is TRBJ1-4 and V is TRBV6-5, with D unclear. The CDR3 has 15 residues. V was trimmed by 6 bases and J by 0 bases, leaving 11 bases between them. CDR1 and CDR2 from the germline V gene are MNHEY and SVGAGI. CDR3 amino acids: CASRSHTATNEKLFF. CDR3 nucleotides: TGTGCCAGCAGATCTCATACAGCAACTAATGAAAAACTGTTTTTT.

This clone was counted only a few times. The rearrangement uses TRBV7-2 and TRBJ2-5; 7 bases match TRBD2. The germline V gene has CDR1 SGHTA and CDR2 FQGNSA. Trimming cost V 0 bases and J 4 bases; bases outside gene matches: 5. The CDR3 spans 15 residues. In nucleotides, the CDR3 is TGTGCCAGCAGCTTAGCGGCGGCGGGGGTAGAGACCCAGTACTTC. It yields the protein CASSLAAAGVETQYF.

The genes are TRBV9 and TRBJ2-3; tentatively, D is TRBD1 (6 bases). Germline V gene lookup returns CDR1 SGDLS and CDR2 YYNGEE. Trimming shortened V by 3 bases and J by 4 bases, and 18 bases separated the two germline ends. This CDR3 is 16 amino acids long. CDR3 sequence reads: CASSDWTAPGADTQYF. In DNA form, the CDR3 reads TGTGCCAGCAGCGACTGGACAGCCCCGGGCGCAGATACGCAGTATTTT.

J is TRBJ2-1 and V is TRBV5-4, with a weak D call TRBD2 (5 bases). The V end lost 0 bases, the J end lost 5 bases, and 9 bases lay between the germline ends. CDR1 is SGHNT, CDR2 YYREEE, per germline (reference sequence). This CDR3 is built from 14 residues. For the CDR3, the DNA is TGTGCCAGCAGCTTGGATTTCGGGGACAATGAGCAGTTCTTC. This sequence encodes CASSLDFGDNEQFF.

The rearrangement joins TRBV9 to TRBJ2-2, with a possible D match to TRBD1 (6 bases). The V end was cut by 6 bases, the J end by 2 bases, with 14 bases between. Looked up from germline, CDR1 is SGDLS and CDR2 is YYNGEE. This CDR3 has 15 amino acids. This CDR3 reads CASNRDITNTGELFF. The CDR3 region has the DNA TGTGCCAGCAACCGGGACATTACTAACACCGGGGAGCTGTTTTTT.

The chain combines TRBV7-9 with TRBJ1-1, with 8 bases fitting TRBD1. Germline lookup yields CDR1 SEHNR and CDR2 FQNEAQ (reference sequence). J lost 6 bases, V lost 4 bases, and 7 bases had no gene match. CDR3 length equals 14 residues. The CDR3 protein is CASSSAGGPAEAFF. Written as DNA, the CDR3 is TGTGCCAGCAGCTCTGCAGGGGGCCCGGCTGAAGCTTTCTTT.

This clone was recorded a few times. This chain uses TRBV6-5 with TRBJ1-3, with 7 bases identical to TRBD1. V shed 4 bases, J shed 13 bases, and the junction held 13 bases outside the gene matches. The CDR3 covers 14 residues. Germline CDR1 MNHEY, CDR2 SVGAGI. The CDR3 nucleotides are TGTGCCAGCAGTTGGGGGCCACAGGGGCCAACGATATATTTT. It is translated as CASSWGPQGPTIYF.

V and J are TRBV28 and TRBJ1-1, with 8 positions matching TRBD1. There are 14 residues in the CDR3. V trimming: 6 bases; J trimming: 5 bases; junction bases outside the gene matches: 8. Germline assignment: CDR1 MDHEN and CDR2 SYDVKM. CDR3 in amino acids: CASSDLDRETEAFF. Here the CDR3 DNA reads TGTGCCAGCAGCGACTTGGACAGGGAGACTGAAGCTTTCTTT.

This chain connects TRBV3-1 (or the pseudogene TRBV3-2) to TRBJ2-7, with TRBD1 matching over 7 bases. Looked up from germline, CDR1 is LGHDT and CDR2 is YNNKEL (reference sequence). The junction had 2 bases not matched to a gene; V was cut back by 3 bases and J by 0 bases. There are 14 residues in the CDR3. The CDR3 DNA reads TGTGCCAGCAGCCAGACAGGGAGCTCCTACGAGCAGTACTTC. Translating it yields CASSQTGSSYEQYF.

V usage is TRBV6-5 and J usage is TRBJ1-4; a weak D match, TRBD1 (6 bases). Per germline, CDR1 MNHEY and CDR2 SVGAGI. Trimming shortened V by 0 bases and J by 7 bases, and 15 bases separated the two germline ends. This CDR3 has 16 residues. The chain's CDR3 is CASSYSSGGWGEKLFF. The CDR3, as DNA: TGTGCCAGCAGTTACTCATCGGGGGGCTGGGGTGAAAAACTGTTTTTT.

The rearrangement links TRBV2 to TRBJ2-1, with 9 bases lining up with TRBD1. Germline V CDR1 and CDR2: SNHLY, FYNNEI. The V segment lost 5 bases and the J segment 3 bases; nucleotides outside the gene matches: 5. The CDR3 totals 15 residues. DNA for the CDR3: TGTGCCAGCAGTACCGGACAGGGGAACTACAATGAGCAGTTCTTC. Amino acid sequence: CASSTGQGNYNEQFF.

This clone was picked up a small number of times. V is TRBV7-2 and J is TRBJ1-5; no firm D call. The length of the CDR3 is 14 residues. Germline V lookup: CDR1 SGHTA, CDR2 FQGNSA. Trimming took 8 bases from V and 3 from J, leaving 14 bases between them. The CDR3: CASHEGNVNQPQHF. Written as DNA, the CDR3 is TGTGCCAGCCACGAGGGAAATGTCAATCAGCCCCAGCATTTT.

CDR3 in amino acids: CASSEGWRGNTEAFF. For the CDR3, the DNA is TGTGCCAGCAGTGAAGGGTGGAGGGGGAACACTGAAGCTTTCTTT. V and J are TRBV6-1 and TRBJ1-1, with D possibly TRBD1 on 5 matching bases. This CDR3 contains 15 residues. V lost 1 base, J lost 1 base, and 10 bases lay in between. Germline lookup yields CDR1 MNHNS and CDR2 SASEGT.

V is TRBV6-4 and J is TRBJ2-3; 12 bases map to TRBD1. Per germline, CDR1 MRHNA and CDR2 SNTAGT. CDR3 length: 18 amino acids. V dropped 0 bases and J dropped 3; count of bases not matched to a gene: 7. The DNA for the CDR3 is TGTGCCAGCAGTGACTCACCCCAGGGACAGGGGGCGACAGATACGCAGTATTTT. It codes for CASSDSPQGQGATDTQYF.

This clone was detected once. This sample includes further DNA sequences coding for the same CDR3. The chain is built from TRBV28 and TRBJ1-3; TRBD1 agrees at 8 bases. With 2 bases clipped from V and 4 bases from J, the junction kept 7 bases outside the gene matches. Germline lookup yields CDR1 MDHEN and CDR2 SYDVKM. The CDR3 sequence is 16 residues long. The CDR3: CASSLNQGASGNTIYF. For the CDR3, the DNA is TGTGCCAGCAGTTTAAATCAGGGGGCGAGCGGAAACACCATATATTTT.